Listed below are T cell receptor beta chains from one sample, sequenced in a study of tumor-infiltrating lymphocytes in glioblastoma multiforme. TCRdb recomputed calls from the multiplex PCR reads with MiXCR, one row per CDR3 protein. This sample has 9,900 or so distinct CDR3 sequences, with approximately 75% found just once. The sequenced sample was brain tumor tissue. The source is a male donor with glioblastoma. CDR3s leave out the opening cysteine and the closing phenylalanine or tryptophan. Fields, in order: V gene, J gene, CDR3 protein.

>TRBV20-1|TRBJ2-7
SARSLVGHEQY
>TRBV11-3|TRBJ2-3
ASSANTAGAQY
>TRBV11-2|TRBJ2-2
ASSLGLDPELF
>TRBV11-2|TRBJ2-1
ASTLGRGGGNEQF
>TRBV5-4|TRBJ2-3
ASSVAGGTDTQY
>TRBV6-1|TRBJ2-4
ASSETGANIQY
>TRBV5-1|TRBJ2-7
ASSFGSGTGGEQY
>TRBV11-2|TRBJ2-3
ASSGDRGDAQY
>TRBV11-2|TRBJ1-2
ASSQPTGTYYGHT
>TRBV11-2|TRBJ2-1
ASSLAARGPSSNEQF
>TRBV11-1|TRBJ2-1
ASSPALGTYNEQF
>TRBV4-3|TRBJ2-2
ASSQDVRTATGELF
>TRBV28|TRBJ2-7
ASNVCGSSYEQY
>TRBV25-1|TRBJ2-6
ASSESHSGASVLI
>TRBV11-1|TRBJ2-1
ASSLGVFNNEQF
>TRBV10-3|TRBJ2-7
AISESGQEQY
>TRBV20-1|TRBJ2-5
SAGSGTGETQY
>TRBV20-1|TRBJ1-1
SARGRSVNTEAF
>TRBV4-2|TRBJ2-3
ASSQAQGVADTQY
>TRBV4-1|TRBJ2-3
ASNRGLQSTDTQY
>TRBV12-3/TRBV12-4|TRBJ2-1
ASSLSCGGPYNEQF
>TRBV6-2/TRBV6-3|TRBJ2-7
ASREGTGKSDEQY
>TRBV29-1|TRBJ1-6
SVAWDREPSLH
>TRBV10-3|TRBJ2-7
AISENDRGSYEQY
>TRBV5-1|TRBJ2-5
ASSEDSGSGRETQY
>TRBV20-1|TRBJ2-3
SARRDSTTADTQY
>TRBV5-6|TRBJ2-7
ACSRTGTEQY
>TRBV11-2|TRBJ1-1
ASSLGLNTEAF
>TRBV10-3|TRBJ1-5
VISGGNSNQSQH
>TRBV20-1|TRBJ2-7
CAWGGDLNEQY
>TRBV6-5|TRBJ2-1
ASRGGRYEQF
>TRBV12-3/TRBV12-4|TRBJ2-2
ASTPPFTGSNTGELF
>TRBV11-3|TRBJ2-1
ASSSGLADRNEQF
>TRBV5-6|TRBJ2-1
ASSPHTSGNEQF
>TRBV6-5|TRBJ2-7
ASSYSWTSGRPSSYEQY
>TRBV6-2/TRBV6-3|TRBJ2-1
ASTPGSNEQF
>TRBV11-3|TRBJ2-2
PSSTTSRLAGETAELS
>TRBV11-2|TRBJ2-1
ASSLAVRWPSRYEQF
>TRBV11-2|TRBJ1-1
ASSLDPQGDTEAF
>TRBV11-2|TRBJ2-7
ASSRGDYEQY
>TRBV6-6|TRBJ1-1
ASNLGTVTEAF
>TRBV29-1|TRBJ2-1
SVHAITGNEQF
>TRBV2|TRBJ2-1
ASSEAEPSSYNEQF
>TRBV11-3|TRBJ2-5
ASSPPGKETQY
>TRBV11-2|TRBJ2-7
ASSWGWDGTYEQY
>TRBV5-4|TRBJ2-7
ASSPSGREQY
>TRBV12-3/TRBV12-4|TRBJ2-3
VSSSRQGITDTQY